The 24 T cell receptor beta chains below all came from one sample that was sequenced in a study of blood T cell repertoires in COVID-19. Sequenced by immunoSEQ multiplex PCR; TCRdb stores in-frame clones only, minus some. The sample lists approximately 480,000 clones; 89% were seen once. Sequencing was carried out using peripheral blood. The receptors here all came from a man between 18 and 35 years old with COVID-19, enrolled during active disease.

This sequence joins TRBV5-4 and TRBJ2-7, with TRBD2 identical over 15 bases. Germline CDR1 reads SGHNT; CDR2 reads YYREEE (reference sequence). The CDR3 is 16 amino acids. The trim removed 4 bases at V and 5 bases at J, leaving 7 bases unmatched. This chain's CDR3 is CASSRTSGGEGHEQYF. CDR3 sequence (DNA): TGTGCCAGCAGCAGGACTAGCGGGGGGGAGGGACACGAGCAGTACTTC.

Comment on this clone: Different DNA sequences within this sample yield the same CDR3. The chain couples TRBV19 to TRBJ1-1; D is unclear. V shed 2 bases and J shed 0 bases, with 4 bases lying between them. Germline V CDR1 and CDR2: LNHDA, SQIVND (reference sequence). This CDR3 is built from 13 residues. CDR3 nucleotides: TGTGCCAGTAGTATACGGGTGAACACTGAAGCTTTCTTT. Amino acids: CASSIRVNTEAFF.

The J gene is TRBJ2-1, the V gene TRBV3-1 (or the pseudogene TRBV3-2); 8 nucleotides match TRBD2. The CDR3 sequence is 13 residues long. Germline V gene sequence: CDR1 LGHDT, CDR2 YNNKEL (reference sequence). The junction had 7 bases not matched to a gene; V was cut back by 9 bases and J by 6 bases. As DNA, the CDR3 is TGTGCCAGTGGCCTAGCGGGTTCCAATGAGCAGTTCTTC. Protein: CASGLAGSNEQFF.

This clone has a single count. The chain links TRBV10-3 to TRBJ2-7, with D unresolved. The germline V gene has CDR1 ENHRY and CDR2 SYGVKD. Trimming removed 4 bases from V and 5 bases from J, with 6 bases in between. This CDR3 has 11 amino acids. The CDR3 DNA reads as TGTGCCATCAGTGTTCGGGACGAGCAGTACTTC. This encodes CAISVRDEQYF.

The J gene is TRBJ1-4, the V gene TRBV11-1, with D possibly being TRBD1 (5 bases). The CDR3 runs 15 residues. V lost 5 bases to trimming and J lost 5 bases, with 15 bases between them. Germline values: CDR1 SGHAT, CDR2 FQDESV (reference sequence). Here the CDR3 reads CASSPGNGQNEKLFF. The CDR3 coding sequence is TGTGCCAGCAGCCCAGGAAACGGACAAAATGAAAAACTGTTTTTT.

V and J are TRBV19 and TRBJ2-6; the D is unclear. There are 13 residues in the CDR3. Trimming stripped 8 bases from V and 0 bases from J, with 5 bases between. Germline assignment: CDR1 LNHDA and CDR2 SQIVND (reference sequence). Here the CDR3 DNA reads TGTGCCAGTGTCTCCTCTGGGGCCAACGTCCTGACTTTC. As protein: CASVSSGANVLTF.

The chain joins TRBV6-4 to TRBJ2-3; TRBD1 might be the D (5 bases). Germline values: CDR1 MRHNA, CDR2 SNTAGT. This CDR3 region has 17 residues. The germline V and J ends were trimmed by 0 bases and 4 bases, with 17 bases remaining between them. CDR3 bases: TGTGCCAGCAGTGACTCGGGGAACAGGTATCCCGCAGATACGCAGTATTTT. Its translation: CASSDSGNRYPADTQYF.

V gene TRBV5-1 combines with J gene TRBJ2-3, with 13 bases identical to TRBD2. From germline, CDR1 is SGHRS and CDR2 YFSETQ. With V trimmed by 3 bases and J by 6 bases, 10 bases remained unmatched. The CDR3 covers 17 residues. CDR3 protein: CASSYLGLAGAGDTQYF. CDR3 in DNA: TGCGCCAGCAGCTACCTCGGACTAGCGGGAGCGGGGGATACGCAGTATTTT.

This chain connects TRBV15 to TRBJ2-7; possibly TRBD2 for D (7 bases). The germline gives CDR1 LNHNV, CDR2 YYDKDF (reference sequence). CDR3 length: 15 residues. Trimming took off 0 bases at V and 5 bases at J, with 14 bases between the two ends. CDR3 sequence: CATSREGAGANEQYF. Here the CDR3 DNA reads TGTGCCACCAGCAGAGAGGGGGCGGGGGCTAACGAGCAGTACTTC.

The V call is TRBV28, the J call TRBJ2-1; no firm D call. The germline V and J ends were trimmed by 6 bases and 9 bases, with 12 bases remaining between them. This CDR3 spans 12 amino acids. Germline CDR1 and CDR2: MDHEN and SYDVKM. The CDR3 is CASSPPESEQFF. The CDR3 bases are TGTGCCAGCAGCCCTCCTGAGAGTGAGCAGTTCTTC.

J is TRBJ2-3 and V is TRBV5-4, with 14 bases that match TRBD2. The CDR3 loop spans 16 amino acids. The germline CDR1 and CDR2 sequences are SGHNT and YYREEE (reference sequence). Unmatched junction bases numbered 12, after V lost 4 bases and J lost 11 bases. CDR3 residues: CASSPVRLAGGLLQYF. The CDR3 DNA sequence: TGTGCCAGCAGCCCGGTCCGACTAGCGGGGGGGCTATTGCAGTATTTT.

Only one count was recorded for this clone. In the same sample, other DNA sequences code for this CDR3. The rearrangement links TRBV5-1 to TRBJ2-1, with 8 bases aligning to TRBD1. The CDR3 spans 15 residues. V lost 4 bases to trimming and J lost 0 bases; unmatched junction nucleotides: 3. CDR1 SGHRS and CDR2 YFSETQ come from the germline V gene. CDR3 nucleotides: TGCGCCAGCAGCCCTGGACAGGGCTCCTACAATGAGCAGTTCTTC. Translated, it gives CASSPGQGSYNEQFF.

The chain uses TRBV6-6 and TRBJ2-3, with 7 bases that match TRBD2. V dropped 4 bases and J dropped 0; count of bases not matched to a gene: 4. The CDR3 runs 15 residues. Germline V CDR1 and CDR2: MNHNY, SVGAGI (reference sequence). CDR3 amino acids: CASSSSGTSTDTQYF. CDR3 DNA sequence: TGTGCCAGCAGTTCCAGCGGGACTAGCACAGATACGCAGTATTTT.

This chain connects TRBV2 to TRBJ1-5, with D possibly being TRBD1 (6 bases). The CDR3 is made up of 15 amino acids. Deletions cut 8 bases from V and 7 bases from J, with 21 bases between. Germline V gives CDR1 SNHLY, CDR2 FYNNEI. Here the CDR3 DNA reads TGTGCCAGCTGGGGGGGCGTGGGGGCTAACCAGCCCCAGCATTTT. Amino acid sequence: CASWGGVGANQPQHF.

The V gene is TRBV2, the J gene TRBJ1-1, with D perhaps TRBD1 (6 bases). CDR1 is SNHLY and CDR2 is FYNNEI in the germline V gene. V lost 8 bases and J lost 2, with 12 bases in between. The length of the CDR3 is 13 residues. CDR3 bases: TGTGCCAGCGAACAGGGATCAAACACTGAAGCTTTCTTT. Translated: CASEQGSNTEAFF.

This chain links TRBV30 with TRBJ1-3; D not certain. Deletions cut 0 bases from V and 0 bases from J, with 6 bases between. CDR3 length equals 14 residues. Germline V gene data show CDR1 as GTSNPN and CDR2 as SVGIG (reference sequence). The chain's CDR3 is CAWSVTNSGNTIYF. For the CDR3, the DNA is TGTGCCTGGAGTGTGACAAACTCTGGAAACACCATATATTTT. Full variable domain (rest looked up from reference TRBV30 and TRBJ1-3): SQTIHQWPATLVQPVGSPLSLECTVEGTSNPNLYWYRQAAGRGLQLLFYSVGIGQISSEVPQNLSASRPQDRQFILSSKKLLLSDSGFYLCAWSVTNSGNTIYFGEGSWLTVV.

This chain links TRBV4-2 with TRBJ2-1, with D possibly TRBD1 on 6 matching bases. CDR1 and CDR2 from the germline V gene are LGHNA and YNFKEQ. Deletions cut 4 bases from V and 5 bases from J, with 18 bases between. The CDR3 runs 16 residues. CDR3 sequence reads: CASSPTAGTTNNEQFF. In nucleotides, the CDR3 is TGTGCCAGCAGCCCAACCGCCGGGACAACCAACAATGAGCAGTTCTTC.

V gene TRBV4-1 combines with J gene TRBJ2-3, with D hard to call. Germline CDR1 is MGHRA and CDR2 is YSYEKL. V lost 4 bases and J 5 bases, leaving 16 bases between the germline ends. This CDR3 has 15 amino acids. DNA for the CDR3: TGCGCCAGCAGCCTTCGCGCCCAAAGATTAGATACGCAGTATTTT. Its protein is CASSLRAQRLDTQYF.

Notes on this clone: At the DNA level, this CDR3 is encoded by other sequences in the same sample as well. V and J are TRBV29-1 and TRBJ1-1; D not certain. The germline V gene encodes CDR1 SQVTM and CDR2 ANQGSEA. The ends were cut back, 3 bases at V and 4 bases at J, with 6 bases in the middle. This CDR3 contains 11 residues. Here the CDR3 reads CSVESSTEAFF. As DNA, the CDR3 is TGCAGCGTTGAGTCCAGCACTGAAGCTTTCTTT.

The chain uses TRBV21-1 and TRBJ1-5; the listed D gene, TRBD1, was not tested against the DNA. TRBV21-1 is tagged as a pseudogene. CDR3 length: 17 residues. CDR3 protein: CASNLETGFYSNQPQHF. For the CDR3, the DNA is TGTGCCAGCAACCTAGAAACAGGGTTTTATAGCAATCAGCCCCAGCATTTT.

The CDR3 sequence is CAWKGGAYEQYF. CDR3 in DNA: TGTGCCTGGAAGGGGGGGGCTTACGAGCAGTACTTC. The genes are TRBV30 and TRBJ2-7, with D maybe TRBD2 (7 bases). V lost 4 bases and J lost 4, with 11 bases in between. The CDR3 totals 12 residues. Looked up from germline, CDR1 is GTSNPN and CDR2 is SVGIG (reference sequence).

The chain links TRBV3-1 (or the pseudogene TRBV3-2) to TRBJ2-3; 11 bases map to TRBD2. V shed 4 bases, J shed 5 bases, and the junction held 8 bases outside the gene matches. The CDR3 length is 16 residues. Germline V lookup: CDR1 LGHDT, CDR2 YNNKEL (reference sequence). The CDR3 sequence is CASSPIAGGPEDTQYF. CDR3 sequence (DNA): TGTGCCAGCAGCCCGATAGCGGGGGGGCCGGAAGATACGCAGTATTTT.

The table lists this clone with a count of one. DNA of the CDR3: TGTGCCAGCAGCCACCCCTCTAGTGCGGGGAATTACGAGCAGTACTTC. Translating it yields CASSHPSSAGNYEQYF. The chain is built from TRBV14 and TRBJ2-7; a weak D match, TRBD2 (6 bases). The CDR3 has 16 amino acids. From germline, CDR1 is SGHDN and CDR2 FVKESK. Deletions cut 3 bases from V and 4 bases from J, with 19 bases between.

The J gene is TRBJ2-7, the V gene TRBV20-1, with 9 bases lining up with TRBD1. Trimming cost V 5 bases and J 6 bases; bases outside gene matches: 8. The CDR3 spans 13 residues. Germline values: CDR1 DFQATT, CDR2 SNEGSKA (reference sequence). CDR3 nucleotides: TGCAGTGCTCGTGACAGGGGGTATGGCGAGCAGTACTTC. This codes for CSARDRGYGEQYF.